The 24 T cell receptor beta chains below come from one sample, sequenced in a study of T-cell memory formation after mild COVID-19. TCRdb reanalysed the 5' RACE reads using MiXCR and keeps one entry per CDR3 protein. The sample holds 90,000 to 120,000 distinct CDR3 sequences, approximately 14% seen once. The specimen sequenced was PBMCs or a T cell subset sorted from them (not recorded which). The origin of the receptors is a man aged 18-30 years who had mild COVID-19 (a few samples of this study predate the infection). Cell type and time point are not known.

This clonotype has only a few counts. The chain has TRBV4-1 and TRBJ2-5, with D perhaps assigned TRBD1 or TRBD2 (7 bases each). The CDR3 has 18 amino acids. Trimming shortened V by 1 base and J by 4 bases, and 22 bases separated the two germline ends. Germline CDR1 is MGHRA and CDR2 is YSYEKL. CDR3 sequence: CASSQAIGGVAGRETQYF. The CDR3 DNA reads TGCGCCAGCAGCCAAGCCATAGGGGGCGTAGCGGGTCGAGAGACCCAGTACTTC.

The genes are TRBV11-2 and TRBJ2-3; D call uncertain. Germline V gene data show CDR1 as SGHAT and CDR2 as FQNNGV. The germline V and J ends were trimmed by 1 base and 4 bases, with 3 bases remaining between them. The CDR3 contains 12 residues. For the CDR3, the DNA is TGTGCCAGCAGCTTAGGGCCAGATACGCAGTATTTT. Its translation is CASSLGPDTQYF.

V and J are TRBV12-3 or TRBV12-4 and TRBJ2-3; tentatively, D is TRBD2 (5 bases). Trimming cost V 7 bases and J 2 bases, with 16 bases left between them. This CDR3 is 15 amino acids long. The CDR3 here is CASTQGAAYTDTQYF. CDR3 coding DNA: TGTGCCAGCACCCAAGGAGCGGCTTACACAGATACGCAGTATTTT.

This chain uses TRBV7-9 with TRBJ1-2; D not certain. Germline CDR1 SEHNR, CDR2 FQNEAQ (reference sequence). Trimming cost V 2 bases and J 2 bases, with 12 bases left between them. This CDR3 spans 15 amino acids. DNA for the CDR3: TGTGCCAGCAGCTTACAAGAGGCAGAGAACTATGGCTACACCTTC. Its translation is CASSLQEAENYGYTF.

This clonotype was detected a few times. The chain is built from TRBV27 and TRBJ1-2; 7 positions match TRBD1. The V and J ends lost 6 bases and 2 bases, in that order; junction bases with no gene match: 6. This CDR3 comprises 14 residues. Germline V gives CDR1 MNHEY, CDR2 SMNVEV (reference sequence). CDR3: CASSRDRANYGYTF. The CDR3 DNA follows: TGTGCCAGCAGCAGAGACAGGGCAAACTATGGCTACACCTTC.

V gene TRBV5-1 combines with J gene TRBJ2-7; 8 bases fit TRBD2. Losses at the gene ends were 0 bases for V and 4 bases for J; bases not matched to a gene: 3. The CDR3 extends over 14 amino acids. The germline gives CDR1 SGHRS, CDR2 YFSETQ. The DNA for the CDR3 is TGCGCCAGCAGCTTGGGCGGGGGGCGGTACGAGCAGTACGTC. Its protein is CASSLGGGRYEQYV.

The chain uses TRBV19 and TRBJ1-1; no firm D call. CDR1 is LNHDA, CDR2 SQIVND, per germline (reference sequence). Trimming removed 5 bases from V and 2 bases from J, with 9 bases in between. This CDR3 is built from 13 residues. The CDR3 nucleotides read TGTGCCAGTAGTCGTGGGTATAACACTGAAGCTTTCTTT. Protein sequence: CASSRGYNTEAFF. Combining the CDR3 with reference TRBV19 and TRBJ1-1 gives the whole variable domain DGGITQSPKYLFRKEGQNVTLSCEQNLNHDAMYWYRQDPGQGLRLIYYSQIVNDFQKGDIAEGYSVSREKKESFPLTVTSAQKNPTAFYLCASSRGYNTEAFFGQGTRLTVV.

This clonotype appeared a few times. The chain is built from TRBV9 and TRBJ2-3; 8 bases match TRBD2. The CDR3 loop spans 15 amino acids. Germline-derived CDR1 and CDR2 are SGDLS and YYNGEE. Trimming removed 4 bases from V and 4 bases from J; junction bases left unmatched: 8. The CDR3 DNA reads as TGTGCCAGCAGCCCATCGGGGGGGCTAGCAGATACGCAGTATTTT. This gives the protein CASSPSGGLADTQYF.

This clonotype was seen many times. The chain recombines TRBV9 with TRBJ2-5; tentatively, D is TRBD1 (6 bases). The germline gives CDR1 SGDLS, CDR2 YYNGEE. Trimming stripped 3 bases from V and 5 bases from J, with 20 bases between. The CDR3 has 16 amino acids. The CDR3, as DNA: TGTGCCAGCAGCGGAAAGACAGGCACCTTAGGGGAGACCCAGTACTTC. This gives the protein CASSGKTGTLGETQYF.

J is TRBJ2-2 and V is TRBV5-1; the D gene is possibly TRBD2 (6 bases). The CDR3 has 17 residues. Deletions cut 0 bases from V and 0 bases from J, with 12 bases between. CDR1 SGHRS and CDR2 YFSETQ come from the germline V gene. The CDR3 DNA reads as TGCGCCAGCAGCTTGGCCCTGGGACTGCCGAACACCGGGGAGCTGTTTTTT. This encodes CASSLALGLPNTGELFF.

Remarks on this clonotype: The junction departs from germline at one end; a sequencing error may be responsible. The CDR3, as DNA: TGTGCCAGTAGTATATATAGCACAGATACGCATTATTTT. This sequence encodes CASSIYSTDTHYF. The rearrangement uses TRBV19 and TRBJ2-3; no reliable D call. The length of the CDR3 is 13 residues. The germline V gene has CDR1 LNHDA and CDR2 SQIVND (reference sequence).

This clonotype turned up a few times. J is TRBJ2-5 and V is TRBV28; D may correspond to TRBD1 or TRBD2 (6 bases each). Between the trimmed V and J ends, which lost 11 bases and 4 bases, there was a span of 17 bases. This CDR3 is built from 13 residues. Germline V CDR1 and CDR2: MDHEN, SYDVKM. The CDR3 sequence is CAAGGPSGETQYF. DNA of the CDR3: TGTGCCGCCGGGGGCCCCTCGGGAGAGACCCAGTACTTC.

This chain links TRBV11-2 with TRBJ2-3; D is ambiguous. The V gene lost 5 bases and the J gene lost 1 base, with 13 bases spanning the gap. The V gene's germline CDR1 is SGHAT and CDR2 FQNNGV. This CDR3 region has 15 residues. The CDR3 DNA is TGTGCCAGCAGCCCCCCTTTTTCGCGCACAGATACGCAGTATTTT. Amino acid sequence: CASSPPFSRTDTQYF.

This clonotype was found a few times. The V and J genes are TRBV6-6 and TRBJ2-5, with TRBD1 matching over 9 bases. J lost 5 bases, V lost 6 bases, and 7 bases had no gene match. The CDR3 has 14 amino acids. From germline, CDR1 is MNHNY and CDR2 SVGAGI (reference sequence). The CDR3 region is CASSPRQGGETQYF. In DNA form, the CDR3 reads TGTGCCAGCAGCCCTCGACAGGGGGGTGAGACCCAGTACTTC.

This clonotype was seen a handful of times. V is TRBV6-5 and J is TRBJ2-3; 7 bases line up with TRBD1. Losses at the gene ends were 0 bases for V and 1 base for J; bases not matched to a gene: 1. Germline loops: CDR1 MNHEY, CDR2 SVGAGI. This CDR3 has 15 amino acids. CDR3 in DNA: TGTGCCAGCAGTTACTCGGGACAGCGCACAGATACGCAGTATTTT. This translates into CASSYSGQRTDTQYF.

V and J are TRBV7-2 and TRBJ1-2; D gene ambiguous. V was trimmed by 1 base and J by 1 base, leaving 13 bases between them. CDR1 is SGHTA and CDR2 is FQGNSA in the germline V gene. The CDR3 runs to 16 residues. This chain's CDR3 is CASSLVYPDDNYGYTF. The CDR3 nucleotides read TGTGCCAGCAGCTTAGTGTATCCAGACGATAACTATGGCTACACCTTC.

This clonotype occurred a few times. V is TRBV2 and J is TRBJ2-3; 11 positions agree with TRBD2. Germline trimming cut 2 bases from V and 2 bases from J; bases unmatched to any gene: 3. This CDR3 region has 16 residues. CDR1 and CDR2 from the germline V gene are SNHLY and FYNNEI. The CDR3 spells CASSELAGGTTDTQYF. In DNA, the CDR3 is TGTGCCAGCAGTGAACTAGCGGGGGGTACCACAGATACGCAGTATTTT.

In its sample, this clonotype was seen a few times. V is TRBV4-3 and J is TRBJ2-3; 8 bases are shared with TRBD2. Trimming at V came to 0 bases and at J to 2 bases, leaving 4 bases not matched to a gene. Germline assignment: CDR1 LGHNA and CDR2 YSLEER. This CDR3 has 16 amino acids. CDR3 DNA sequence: TGCGCCAGCAGCCAAGATCGCGGGGGGAACACAGATACGCAGTATTTT. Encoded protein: CASSQDRGGNTDTQYF.

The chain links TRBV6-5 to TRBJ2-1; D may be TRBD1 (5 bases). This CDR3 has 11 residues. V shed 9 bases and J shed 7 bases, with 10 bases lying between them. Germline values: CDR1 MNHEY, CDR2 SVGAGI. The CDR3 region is CASMGRNEQFF. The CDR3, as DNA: TGTGCCAGTATGGGGCGTAATGAGCAGTTCTTC.

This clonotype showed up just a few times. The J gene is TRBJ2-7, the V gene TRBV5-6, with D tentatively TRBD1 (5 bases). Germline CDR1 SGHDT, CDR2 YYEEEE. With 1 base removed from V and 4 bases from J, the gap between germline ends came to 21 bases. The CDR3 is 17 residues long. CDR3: CASSLTGSMSNLYEQYV. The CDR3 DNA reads TGTGCCAGCAGCTTGACAGGTTCCATGTCCAATCTTTACGAGCAGTACGTC.

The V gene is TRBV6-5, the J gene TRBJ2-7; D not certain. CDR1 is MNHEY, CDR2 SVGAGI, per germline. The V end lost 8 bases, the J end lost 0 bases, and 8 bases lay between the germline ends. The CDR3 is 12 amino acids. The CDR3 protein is CASQGFSYEQYF. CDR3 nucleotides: TGTGCCAGCCAAGGGTTCTCCTACGAGCAGTACTTC.

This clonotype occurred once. The CDR3 DNA reads as TGTGCCAGCAGCCCCCGGGGAGGGGCTAGCCATGAAGCTTTCTTT. Translating it yields CASSPRGGASHEAFF. V usage is TRBV12-3 or TRBV12-4 and J usage is TRBJ1-1, with a possible D match to TRBD1 (5 bases). V dropped 6 bases and J dropped 7 bases, with 21 bases sitting between them. This CDR3 region has 15 residues.

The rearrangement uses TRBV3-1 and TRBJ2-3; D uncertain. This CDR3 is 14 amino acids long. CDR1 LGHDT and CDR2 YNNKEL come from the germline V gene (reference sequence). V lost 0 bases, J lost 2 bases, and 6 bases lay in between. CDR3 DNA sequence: TGTGCCAGCAGCCAAGACTCTTTCACAGATACGCAGTATTTT. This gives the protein CASSQDSFTDTQYF.

CDR3 residues: CASSGRGRRPYGYTF. The CDR3 DNA reads TGCGCCAGCAGCGGAAGAGGACGCAGGCCCTATGGCTACACCTTC. This chain links TRBV4-3 with TRBJ1-2; D gene ambiguous. Germline CDR1 is LGHNA and CDR2 is YSLEER. Between the trimmed V and J ends, which lost 5 bases and 4 bases, there was a span of 17 bases. The CDR3 covers 15 residues.